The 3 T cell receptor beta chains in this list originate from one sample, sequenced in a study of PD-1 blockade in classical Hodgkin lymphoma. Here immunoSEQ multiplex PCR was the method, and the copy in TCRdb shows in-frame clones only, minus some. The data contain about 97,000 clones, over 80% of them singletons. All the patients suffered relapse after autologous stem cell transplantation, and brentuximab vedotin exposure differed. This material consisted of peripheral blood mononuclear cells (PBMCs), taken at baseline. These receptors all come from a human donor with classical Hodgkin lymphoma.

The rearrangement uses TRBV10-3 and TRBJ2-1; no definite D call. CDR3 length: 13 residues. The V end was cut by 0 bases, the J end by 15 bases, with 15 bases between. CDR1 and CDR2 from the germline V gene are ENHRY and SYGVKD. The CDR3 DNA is TGTGCCATCAGTGAGTCGATGCCGCCGGAACCGTTCTTC. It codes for CAISESMPPEPFF.

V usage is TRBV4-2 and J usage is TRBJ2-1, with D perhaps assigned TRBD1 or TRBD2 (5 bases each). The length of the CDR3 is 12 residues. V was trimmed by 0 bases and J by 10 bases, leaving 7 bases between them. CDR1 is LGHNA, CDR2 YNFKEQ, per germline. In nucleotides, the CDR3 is TGTGCCAGCAGCCAAGATGGGGGAGAGCAGTTCTTC. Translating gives CASSQDGGEQFF.

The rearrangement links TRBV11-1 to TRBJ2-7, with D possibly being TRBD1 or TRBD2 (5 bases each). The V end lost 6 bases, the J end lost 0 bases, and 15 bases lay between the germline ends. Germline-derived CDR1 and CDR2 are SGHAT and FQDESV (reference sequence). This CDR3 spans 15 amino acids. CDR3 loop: CASSRDRGVSYEQYF. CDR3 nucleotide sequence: TGTGCCAGCAGTCGGGACCGGGGAGTCTCCTACGAGCAGTACTTC. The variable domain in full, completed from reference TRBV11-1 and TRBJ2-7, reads EAEVAQSPRYKITEKSQAVAFWCDPISGHATLYWYRQILGQGPELLVQFQDESVVDDSQLPKDRFSAERLKGVDSTLKIQPAELGDSAMYLCASSRDRGVSYEQYFGPGTRLTVT.